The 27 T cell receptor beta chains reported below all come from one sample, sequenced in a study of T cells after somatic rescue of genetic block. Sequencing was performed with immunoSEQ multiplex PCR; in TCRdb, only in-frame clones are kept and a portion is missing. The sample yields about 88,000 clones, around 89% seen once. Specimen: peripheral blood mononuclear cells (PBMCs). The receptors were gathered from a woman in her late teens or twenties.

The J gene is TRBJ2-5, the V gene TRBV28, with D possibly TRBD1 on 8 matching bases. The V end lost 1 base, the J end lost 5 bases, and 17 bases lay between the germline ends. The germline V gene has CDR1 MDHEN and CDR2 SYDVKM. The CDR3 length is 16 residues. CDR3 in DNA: TGTGCCAGCAGTTTATCAACAGGGGGGGCCGGGGAGACCCAGTACTTC. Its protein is CASSLSTGGAGETQYF.

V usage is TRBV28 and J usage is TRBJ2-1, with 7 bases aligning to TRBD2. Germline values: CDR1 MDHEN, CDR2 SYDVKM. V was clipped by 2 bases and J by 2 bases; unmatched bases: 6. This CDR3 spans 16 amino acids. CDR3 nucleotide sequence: TGTGCCAGCAGTTTAGACGGGAGGAATCCCTACAATGAGCAGTTCTTC. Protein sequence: CASSLDGRNPYNEQFF.

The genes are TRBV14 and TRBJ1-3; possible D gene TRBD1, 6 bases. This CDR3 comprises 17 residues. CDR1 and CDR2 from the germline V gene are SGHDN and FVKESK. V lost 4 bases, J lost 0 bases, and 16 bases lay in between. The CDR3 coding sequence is TGTGCCAGCAGCCGCCGGGGGGGCCTAAGCTCTGGAAACACCATATATTTT. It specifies CASSRRGGLSSGNTIYF.

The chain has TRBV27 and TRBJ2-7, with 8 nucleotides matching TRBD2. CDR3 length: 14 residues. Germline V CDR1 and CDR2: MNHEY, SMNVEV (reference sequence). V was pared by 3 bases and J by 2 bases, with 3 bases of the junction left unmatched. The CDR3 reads CASSFGSGTYEQYF. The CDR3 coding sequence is TGTGCCAGCAGTTTTGGTAGCGGGACCTACGAGCAGTACTTC.

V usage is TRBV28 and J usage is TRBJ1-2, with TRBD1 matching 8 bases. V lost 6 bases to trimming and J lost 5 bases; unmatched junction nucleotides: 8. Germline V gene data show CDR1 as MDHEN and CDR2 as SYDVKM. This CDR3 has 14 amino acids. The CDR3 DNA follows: TGTGCCAGCAGAACAATGGACAGGGAGTATGGCTACACCTTC. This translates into CASRTMDREYGYTF.

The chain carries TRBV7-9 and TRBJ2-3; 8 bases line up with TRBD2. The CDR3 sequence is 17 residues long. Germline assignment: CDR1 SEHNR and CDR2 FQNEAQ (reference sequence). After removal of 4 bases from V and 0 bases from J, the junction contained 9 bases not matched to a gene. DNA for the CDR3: TGTGCCAGCAGCTCCCGGGTTAGCGGGGACAGCACAGATACGCAGTATTTT. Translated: CASSSRVSGDSTDTQYF.

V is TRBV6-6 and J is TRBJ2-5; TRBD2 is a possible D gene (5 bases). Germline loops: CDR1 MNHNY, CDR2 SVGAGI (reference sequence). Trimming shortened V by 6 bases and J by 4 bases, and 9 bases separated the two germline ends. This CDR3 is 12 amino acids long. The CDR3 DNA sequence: TGTGCCAGCAGGAGGGCTGGAGAGACCCAGTACTTC. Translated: CASRRAGETQYF.

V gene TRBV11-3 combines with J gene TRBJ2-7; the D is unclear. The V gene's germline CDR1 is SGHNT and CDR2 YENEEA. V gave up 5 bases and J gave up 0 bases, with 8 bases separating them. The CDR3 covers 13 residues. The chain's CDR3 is CASSQGPSYEQYF. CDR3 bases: TGTGCCAGCAGCCAAGGCCCCTCCTACGAGCAGTACTTC. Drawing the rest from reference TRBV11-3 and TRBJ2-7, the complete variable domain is EAGVVQSPRYKIIEKKQPVAFWCNPISGHNTLYWYLQNLGQGPELLIRYENEEAVDDSQLPKDRFSAERLKGVDSTLKIQPAELGDSAVYLCASSQGPSYEQYFGPGTRLTVT.

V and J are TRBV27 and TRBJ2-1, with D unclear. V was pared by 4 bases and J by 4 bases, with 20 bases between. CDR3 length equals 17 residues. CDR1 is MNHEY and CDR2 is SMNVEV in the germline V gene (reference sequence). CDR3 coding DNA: TGTGCCAGCAGTTCCTCGCGTTGGGGTAGGAATTACAATGAGCAGTTCTTC. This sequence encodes CASSSSRWGRNYNEQFF.

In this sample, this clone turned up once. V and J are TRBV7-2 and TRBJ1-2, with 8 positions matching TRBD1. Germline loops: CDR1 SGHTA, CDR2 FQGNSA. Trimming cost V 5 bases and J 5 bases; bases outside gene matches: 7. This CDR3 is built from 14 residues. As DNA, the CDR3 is TGTGCCAGCAGCGCCCCAGGGGGCGTTTATGGCTACACCTTC. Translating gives CASSAPGGVYGYTF.

Here the CDR3 reads CASSALNRGRNYGYTF. The CDR3 DNA is TGTGCCAGCAGCGCCTTAAACAGGGGGCGAAACTATGGCTACACCTTC. The chain combines TRBV9 with TRBJ1-2, with 9 nucleotides matching TRBD1. J was trimmed by 2 bases and V by 3 bases; bases with no gene match: 8. The CDR3 is made up of 16 amino acids. Germline CDR1 reads SGDLS; CDR2 reads YYNGEE.

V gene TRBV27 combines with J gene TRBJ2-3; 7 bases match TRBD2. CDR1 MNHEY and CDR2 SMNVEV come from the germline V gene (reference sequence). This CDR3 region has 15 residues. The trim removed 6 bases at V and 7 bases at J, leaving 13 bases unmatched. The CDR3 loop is CASRPAGNQLYTQYF. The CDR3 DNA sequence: TGTGCCAGCAGGCCAGCGGGGAACCAACTCTATACGCAGTATTTT.

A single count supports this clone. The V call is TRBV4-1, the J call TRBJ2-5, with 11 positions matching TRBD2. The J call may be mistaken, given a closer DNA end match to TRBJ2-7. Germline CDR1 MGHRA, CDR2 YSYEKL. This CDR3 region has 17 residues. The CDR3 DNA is TGCGCCAGCAGCCCACGAATTACTAGCGGGAGTTCCTACGAGCAGTACTTC. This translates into CASSPRITSGSSYEQYF.

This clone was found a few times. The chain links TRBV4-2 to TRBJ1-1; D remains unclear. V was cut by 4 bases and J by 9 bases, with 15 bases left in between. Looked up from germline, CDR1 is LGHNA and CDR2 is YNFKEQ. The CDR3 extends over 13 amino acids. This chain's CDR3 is CASSPSSREKAFF. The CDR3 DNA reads TGTGCCAGCAGCCCTTCCTCTCGGGAGAAAGCTTTCTTT.

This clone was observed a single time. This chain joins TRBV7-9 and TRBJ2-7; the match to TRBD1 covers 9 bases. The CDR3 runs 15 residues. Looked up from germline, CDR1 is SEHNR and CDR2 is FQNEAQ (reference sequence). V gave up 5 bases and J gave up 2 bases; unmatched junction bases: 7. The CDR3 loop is CASSPEWTGAYEQYF. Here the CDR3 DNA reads TGTGCCAGCAGCCCAGAGTGGACAGGGGCCTACGAGCAGTACTTC.

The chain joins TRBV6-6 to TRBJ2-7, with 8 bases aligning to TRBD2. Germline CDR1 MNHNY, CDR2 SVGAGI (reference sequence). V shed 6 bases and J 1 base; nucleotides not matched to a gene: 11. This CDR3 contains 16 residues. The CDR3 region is CASRSSRGGWSYEQYF. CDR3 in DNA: TGTGCCAGCAGGTCCTCCCGGGGGGGTTGGTCCTACGAGCAGTACTTC.

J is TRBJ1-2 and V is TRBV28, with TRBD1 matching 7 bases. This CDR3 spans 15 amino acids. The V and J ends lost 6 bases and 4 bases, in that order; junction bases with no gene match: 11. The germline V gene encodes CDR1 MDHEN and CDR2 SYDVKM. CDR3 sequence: CASRENRGSGYGYTF. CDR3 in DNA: TGTGCCAGCAGAGAAAACAGGGGTTCCGGCTATGGCTACACCTTC.

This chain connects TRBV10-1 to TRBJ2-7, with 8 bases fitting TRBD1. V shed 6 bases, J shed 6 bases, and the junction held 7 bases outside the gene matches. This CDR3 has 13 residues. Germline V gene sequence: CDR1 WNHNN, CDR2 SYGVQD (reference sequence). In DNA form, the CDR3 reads TGCGCCAGCAGCCGATCAGGGGGCGCCGAGCAGTACTTC. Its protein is CASSRSGGAEQYF.

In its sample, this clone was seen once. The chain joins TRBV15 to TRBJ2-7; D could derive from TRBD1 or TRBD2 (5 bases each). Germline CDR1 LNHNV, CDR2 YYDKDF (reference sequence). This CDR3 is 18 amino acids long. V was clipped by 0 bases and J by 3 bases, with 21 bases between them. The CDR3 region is CATSRDPGTSKHRYEQYF. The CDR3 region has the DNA TGTGCCACCAGCAGAGATCCCGGGACCTCAAAACACCGCTACGAGCAGTACTTC.

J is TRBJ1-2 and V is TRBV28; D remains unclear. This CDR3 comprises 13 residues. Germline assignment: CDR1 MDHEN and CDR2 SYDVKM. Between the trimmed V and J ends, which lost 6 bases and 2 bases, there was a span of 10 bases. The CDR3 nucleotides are TGTGCCAGCAGCCGCGGACGGAACTATGGCTACACCTTC. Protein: CASSRGRNYGYTF.

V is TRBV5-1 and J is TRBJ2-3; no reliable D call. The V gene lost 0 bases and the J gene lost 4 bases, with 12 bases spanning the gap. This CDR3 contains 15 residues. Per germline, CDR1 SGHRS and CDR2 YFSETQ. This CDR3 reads CASSLVSGQADTQYF. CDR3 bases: TGCGCCAGCAGCTTGGTTTCGGGTCAGGCAGATACGCAGTATTTT.

The CDR3 DNA is TGTGCCAGTGGGGGGTTAGGATCCTACGAGCAGTACTTC. Translating it yields CASGGLGSYEQYF. The chain joins TRBV28 to TRBJ2-7; D may be TRBD2 (6 bases). Germline-derived CDR1 and CDR2 are MDHEN and SYDVKM. Trimming removed 9 bases at V and 1 base at J, with 13 bases between. This CDR3 has 13 residues.

CDR3 amino acids: CASLANYGYTF. The CDR3, as DNA: TGTGCCAGCCTAGCTAACTATGGCTACACCTTC. The rearrangement links TRBV19 to TRBJ1-2; no clear D gene. The CDR3 has 11 residues. From germline, CDR1 is LNHDA and CDR2 SQIVND (reference sequence). Trimming stripped 9 bases from V and 0 bases from J, with 5 bases between.

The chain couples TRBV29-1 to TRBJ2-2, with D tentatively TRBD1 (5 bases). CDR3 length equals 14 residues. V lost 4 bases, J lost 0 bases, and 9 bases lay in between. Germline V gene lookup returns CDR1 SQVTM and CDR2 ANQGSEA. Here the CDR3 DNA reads TGCAGCGTTGGGAAGGGGTCGAACACCGGGGAGCTGTTTTTT. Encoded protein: CSVGKGSNTGELFF.

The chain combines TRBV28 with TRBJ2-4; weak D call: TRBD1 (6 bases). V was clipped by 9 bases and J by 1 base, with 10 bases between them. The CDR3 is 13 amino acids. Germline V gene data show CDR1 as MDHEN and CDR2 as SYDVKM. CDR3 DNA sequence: TGTGCCAGTGCAGGGGTTGCCAAAAACATTCAGTACTTC. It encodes CASAGVAKNIQYF.

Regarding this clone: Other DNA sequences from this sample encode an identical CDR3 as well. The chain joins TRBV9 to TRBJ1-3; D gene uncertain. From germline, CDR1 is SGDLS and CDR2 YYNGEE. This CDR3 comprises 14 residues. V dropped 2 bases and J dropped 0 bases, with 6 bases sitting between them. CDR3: CASSVTDSGNTIYF. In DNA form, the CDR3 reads TGTGCCAGCAGCGTCACGGACTCTGGAAACACCATATATTTT.

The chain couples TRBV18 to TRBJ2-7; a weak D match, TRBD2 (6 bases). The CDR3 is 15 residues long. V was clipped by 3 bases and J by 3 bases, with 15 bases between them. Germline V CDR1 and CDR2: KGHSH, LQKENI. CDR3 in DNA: TGTGCCAGCTCACCCCGGGTGGTCGGGAGCTACGAGCAGTACTTC. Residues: CASSPRVVGSYEQYF.